Given below is one T cell receptor (beta chain) in context. The germline V and J ends were trimmed by 3 bases and 0 bases, with 5 bases remaining between them. Germline V lookup: CDR1 LNHDA, CDR2 SQIVND (reference sequence). CDR3 length: 14 residues. TCRdb re-called the 5' RACE reads through MiXCR, storing one row per CDR3 protein. The table lists approximately 350,000 distinct CDR3 sequences, over 12% of them singletons. This record comes from a study of CD8 T cells in ankylosing spondylitis. The TCR comes from a male donor with ankylosing spondylitis or in good health (not recorded which). This sequence joins TRBV19 and TRBJ2-2; D is unclear. The sequenced sample was blood, either unsorted or a sorted T cell fraction (not recorded which). CDR3 amino acids: CASSMSPNTGELFF. The DNA of the CDR3 is TGTGCCAGTAGTATGTCCCCGAACACCGGGGAGCTGTTTTTT.